These 16 T cell receptor beta chains were all obtained from the same sample, sequenced in a study of T cell clonotyping in hematopoietic cell transplantation (dated by TCRdb to about 2021). Library generation was performed with the immunoSEQ multiplex PCR assay. The immuneACCESS repertoire file appears here via TCRdb, limited to in-frame rearrangements. These files lack a portion of the clones; in checked studies, under half of the deficit traces to unresolved V genes, and the cause of the others is not known. For this sample there are 40,000 to 45,000 clones; around 94% appear just once. Approximately 0.8% of the sample is in the top ten clones. Source material: peripheral blood mononuclear cells. All receptors come from a woman aged 50 to 60 in good health. Some clones in this sample may be carry-over from other donors' samples.

This chain joins TRBV19 and TRBJ1-5; D is unresolved. Germline CDR1 reads LNHDA; CDR2 reads SQIVND (reference sequence). Trimming cost V 3 bases and J 9 bases, with 15 bases left between them. The CDR3 spans 14 residues. The CDR3 here is CASSIARVPGPQHF. As DNA, the CDR3 is TGTGCCAGTAGTATTGCCAGAGTCCCAGGGCCCCAGCATTTT. The full variable domain, with the rest looked up from reference TRBV19 and TRBJ1-5, is DGGITQSPKYLFRKEGQNVTLSCEQNLNHDAMYWYRQDPGQGLRLIYYSQIVNDFQKGDIAEGYSVSREKKESFPLTVTSAQKNPTAFYLCASSIARVPGPQHFGDGTRLSIL.

The chain has TRBV5-1 and TRBJ1-1; 9 nucleotides match TRBD1. V lost 4 bases and J lost 6; bases outside the gene matches: 13. Per the germline V gene, CDR1 is SGHRS and CDR2 is YFSETQ. This CDR3 is built from 16 residues. The CDR3 is CASSAQQGAERAEAFF. The CDR3 DNA reads TGCGCCAGCAGCGCGCAACAGGGGGCAGAACGGGCTGAAGCTTTCTTT.

Only one count was recorded for this clone. This chain joins TRBV27 and TRBJ1-3; 8 nucleotides line up with TRBD1. The CDR3 extends over 14 amino acids. Germline values: CDR1 MNHEY, CDR2 SMNVEV (reference sequence). The trim removed 5 bases at V and 2 bases at J, leaving 2 bases unmatched. Here the CDR3 reads CASSRQGTGNTIYF. CDR3 nucleotides: TGTGCCAGCAGTCGACAGGGGACTGGAAACACCATATATTTT.

The chain links TRBV7-8 to TRBJ2-2, with a possible D match to TRBD1 (6 bases). The V gene's germline CDR1 is SGHVS and CDR2 FQNEAQ. This CDR3 is 13 amino acids long. The V and J ends lost 3 bases and 5 bases respectively, with 7 bases between them. The CDR3 DNA is TGTGCCAGCAGCTTTCAGGGGACCGGGGAGCTGTTTTTT. It codes for CASSFQGTGELFF.

This clone was seen once. V and J are TRBV11-2 and TRBJ1-5; a weak D match, TRBD1 (5 bases). This CDR3 is built from 13 residues. With 4 bases removed from V and 7 bases from J, the gap between germline ends came to 11 bases. Germline CDR1 SGHAT, CDR2 FQNNGV. For the CDR3, the DNA is TGTGCCAGCAGCTACCAGGGTGGGCAGCCCCAGCATTTT. Translated: CASSYQGGQPQHF.

This chain links TRBV9 with TRBJ1-4, with 9 bases identical to TRBD1. The length of the CDR3 is 16 residues. Germline V lookup: CDR1 SGDLS, CDR2 YYNGEE. J was trimmed by 7 bases and V by 4 bases; bases with no gene match: 11. Here the CDR3 reads CASSTGPGQGREKLFF. The CDR3 DNA is TGTGCCAGCAGCACGGGACCGGGACAGGGACGTGAAAAACTGTTTTTT. Full variable domain (outside the CDR3, taken from reference TRBV9 and TRBJ1-4): DSGVTQTPKHLITATGQRVTLRCSPRSGDLSVYWYQQSLDQGLQFLIQYYNGEERAKGNILERFSAQQFPDLHSELNLSSLELGDSALYFCASSTGPGQGREKLFFGSGTQLSVL.

The chain combines TRBV5-3 with TRBJ1-6; 7 bases align to TRBD1. TRBV5-3 is marked as an open reading frame, function uncertain. V dropped 5 bases and J dropped 10; count of bases not matched to a gene: 15. The CDR3 loop spans 16 amino acids. CDR3 region: CARRKKTGVERSPLHF. DNA for the CDR3: TGTGCCAGAAGAAAAAAAACAGGGGTAGAGCGCTCACCCCTCCACTTT.

The rearrangement joins TRBV5-1 to TRBJ1-5; no clear D. CDR1 and CDR2 (germline): SGHRS, YFSETQ. V gave up 0 bases and J gave up 7 bases, with 11 bases separating them. The CDR3 has 14 amino acids. The CDR3 reads CASSLDANLQPQHF. The CDR3, as DNA: TGCGCCAGCAGCTTGGACGCTAACCTACAGCCCCAGCATTTT.

The V gene is TRBV6-1, the J gene TRBJ1-1, with D tentatively TRBD1 (6 bases). CDR1 is MNHNS, CDR2 SASEGT, per germline. The V and J ends lost 6 bases and 3 bases respectively, with 14 bases between them. This CDR3 has 14 amino acids. This CDR3 reads CASRRGTGDTEAFF. CDR3 DNA: TGTGCCAGCAGGAGGGGGACTGGGGACACTGAAGCTTTCTTT.

The genes are TRBV28 and TRBJ2-7; 9 bases map to TRBD2. Germline V lookup: CDR1 MDHEN, CDR2 SYDVKM. V was pared by 4 bases and J by 1 base, with 5 bases of the junction left unmatched. The CDR3 is 15 amino acids. CDR3 sequence reads: CASSSNLAGSYEQYF. CDR3 coding DNA: TGTGCCAGCAGTTCCAATCTAGCGGGGTCCTACGAGCAGTACTTC.

The chain couples TRBV14 to TRBJ2-3; D perhaps matches TRBD1 (5 bases). Trimming left V 2 bases short and J 1 base short, with 10 bases between. The CDR3 has 15 residues. Germline CDR1 reads SGHDN; CDR2 reads FVKESK. CDR3 sequence reads: CASSQRLTGTDTQYF. CDR3 sequence (DNA): TGTGCCAGCAGCCAACGGCTGACAGGCACAGATACGCAGTATTTT.

V usage is TRBV7-8 and J usage is TRBJ2-7; 9 nucleotides match TRBD1. The CDR3 length is 13 residues. Germline CDR1 and CDR2: SGHVS and FQNEAQ. Trimming removed 3 bases from V and 6 bases from J; junction bases left unmatched: 3. The CDR3 here is CASSLDRGSEQYF. CDR3 sequence (DNA): TGTGCCAGCAGCTTGGACAGGGGATCCGAGCAGTACTTC.

The chain couples TRBV7-9 to TRBJ2-7, with TRBD2 identical over 14 bases. The CDR3 runs 18 residues. The V gene's germline CDR1 is SEHNR and CDR2 FQNEAQ (reference sequence). J was trimmed by 0 bases and V by 7 bases; bases with no gene match: 11. CDR3 sequence: CASNPGLAGGPGSYEQYF. The CDR3 bases are TGTGCCAGCAACCCCGGACTAGCGGGGGGCCCGGGCTCCTACGAGCAGTACTTC.

Here the CDR3 reads CASRLALGKWYGYTF. CDR3 nucleotide sequence: TGTGCAAGTCGCTTAGCGCTAGGGAAATGGTATGGCTACACCTTC. The chain uses TRBV12-2 and TRBJ1-2. TRBV12-2 corresponds to a pseudogene. The CDR3 length is 15 residues.

V gene TRBV7-3 combines with J gene TRBJ2-1; D unclear. The CDR3 length is 15 residues. Between the trimmed V and J ends, which lost 5 bases and 9 bases, there was a span of 20 bases. Germline-derived CDR1 and CDR2 are SGHTA and FQGTGA. Written as DNA, the CDR3 is TGTGCCAGCAGCCCTGGGATGAGGTTTGTCTCTGAGCAGTTCTTC. This encodes CASSPGMRFVSEQFF. Looking up the rest from reference TRBV7-3 and TRBJ2-1 gives the full variable domain: GAGVSQTPSNKVTEKGKYVELRCDPISGHTALYWYRQSLGQGPEFLIYFQGTGAADDSGLPNDRFFAVRPEGSVSTLKIQRTERGDSAVYLCASSPGMRFVSEQFFGPGTRLTVL.

The chain carries TRBV7-9 and TRBJ2-7, with TRBD2 matching over 7 bases. The CDR3 length is 14 residues. Trimming took 3 bases from V and 1 from J; bases not matched to a gene: 3. The germline gives CDR1 SEHNR, CDR2 FQNEAQ (reference sequence). The CDR3 loop reads CASSFSGASYEQYF. CDR3 nucleotides: TGTGCCAGCAGCTTCAGCGGGGCGTCCTACGAGCAGTACTTC. Using reference TRBV7-9 and TRBJ2-7 for the parts outside the CDR3, the full variable domain is DTGVSQNPRHKITKRGQNVTFRCDPISEHNRLYWYRQTLGQGPEFLTYFQNEAQLEKSRLLSDRFSAERPKGSFSTLEIQRTEQGDSAMYLCASSFSGASYEQYFGPGTRLTVT.